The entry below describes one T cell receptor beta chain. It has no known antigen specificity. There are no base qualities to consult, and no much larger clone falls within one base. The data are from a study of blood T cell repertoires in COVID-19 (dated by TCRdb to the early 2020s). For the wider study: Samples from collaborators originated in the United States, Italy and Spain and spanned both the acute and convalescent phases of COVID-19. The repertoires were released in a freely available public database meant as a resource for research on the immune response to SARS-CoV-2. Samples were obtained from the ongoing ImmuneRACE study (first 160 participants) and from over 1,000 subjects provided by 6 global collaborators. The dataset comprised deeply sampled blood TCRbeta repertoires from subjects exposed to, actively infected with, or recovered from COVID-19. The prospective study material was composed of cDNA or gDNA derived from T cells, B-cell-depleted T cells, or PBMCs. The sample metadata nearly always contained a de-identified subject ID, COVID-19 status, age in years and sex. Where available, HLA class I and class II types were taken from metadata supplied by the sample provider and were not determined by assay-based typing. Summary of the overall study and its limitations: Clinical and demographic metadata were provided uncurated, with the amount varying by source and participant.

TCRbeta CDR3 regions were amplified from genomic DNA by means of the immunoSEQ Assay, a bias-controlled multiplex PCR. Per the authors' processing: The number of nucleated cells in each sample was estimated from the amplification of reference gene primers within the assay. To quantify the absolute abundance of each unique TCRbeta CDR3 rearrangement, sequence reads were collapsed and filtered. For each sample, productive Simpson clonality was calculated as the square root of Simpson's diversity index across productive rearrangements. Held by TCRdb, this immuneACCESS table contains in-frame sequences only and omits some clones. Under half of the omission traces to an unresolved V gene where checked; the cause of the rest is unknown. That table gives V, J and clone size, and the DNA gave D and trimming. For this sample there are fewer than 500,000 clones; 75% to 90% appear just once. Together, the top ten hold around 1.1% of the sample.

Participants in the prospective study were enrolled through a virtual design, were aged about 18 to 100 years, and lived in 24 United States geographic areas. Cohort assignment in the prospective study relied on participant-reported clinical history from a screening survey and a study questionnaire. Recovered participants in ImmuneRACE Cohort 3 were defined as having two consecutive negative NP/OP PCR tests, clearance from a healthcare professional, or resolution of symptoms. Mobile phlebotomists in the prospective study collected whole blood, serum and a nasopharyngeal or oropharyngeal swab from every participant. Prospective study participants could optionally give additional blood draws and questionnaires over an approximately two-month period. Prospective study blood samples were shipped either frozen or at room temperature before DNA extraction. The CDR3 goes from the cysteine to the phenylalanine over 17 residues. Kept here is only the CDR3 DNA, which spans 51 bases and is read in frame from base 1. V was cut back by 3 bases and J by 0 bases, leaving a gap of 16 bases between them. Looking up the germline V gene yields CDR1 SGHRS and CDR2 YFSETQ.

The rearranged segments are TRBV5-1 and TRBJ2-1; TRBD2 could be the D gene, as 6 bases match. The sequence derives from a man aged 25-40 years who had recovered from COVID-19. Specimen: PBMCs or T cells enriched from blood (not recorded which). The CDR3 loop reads CASSWTAGGNSYNEQFF. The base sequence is TGCGCCAGCAGCTGGACGGCCGGCGGGAACTCCTACAATGAGCAGTTCTTC.